The rows below give T cell receptor beta chains drawn from one sample of a study of T cells after yellow fever vaccination. TCRdb called the 5' RACE reads again in MiXCR, with one record for every CDR3 protein. The data show 500,000 to 650,000 distinct CDR3 sequences, around an eighth seen once. The sample was PBMCs, taken on the day of the yellow fever booster vaccination. The source of these receptors is a young man who received the YFV17D yellow fever vaccine. Both conserved end residues are part of each CDR3. The order of the fields is V gene, clone size, J gene, D gene, CDR3 DNA, CDR3 protein. D genes are given only for firm matches. A clone size is listed for some rows: how often the clone was seen (once, few, many), or a class if it is expanded.

TRBV7-9	.	TRBJ2-2	.	TGTGCCAGCAGCTGGTTGGCCGGGGAGCTGTTTTTT	CASSWLAGELFF
TRBV7-9	few	TRBJ2-2	.	TGTGCCAGCAGCTTTAATCAAGGCACCGGGGAGCTGTTTTTT	CASSFNQGTGELFF
TRBV3-1	few	TRBJ2-7	.	TGTGCCTCCAGCCCCCAAGCTGTGGGCCCCTACGAGCAGTACTTC	CASSPQAVGPYEQYF
TRBV20-1	.	TRBJ1-2	.	TGCAGATATACACAGGGTGACTATGGCTACACCTTC	CRYTQGDYGYTF
TRBV20-1	.	TRBJ2-1	TRBD2	TGCAGTGCCGGAGAGGGCGGGAGCTCCTACAATGAGCAGTTCTTC	CSAGEGGSSYNEQFF
TRBV7-2	few	TRBJ2-2	.	TGTGCCAGCAGCCCACTTAGGAACACCGGGGAGCTGTTTTTT	CASSPLRNTGELFF
TRBV27	.	TRBJ2-2	.	TGTGCCAGCAGTCCCTCAATCAACACCGGGGAGCTGTTTTTT	CASSPSINTGELFF
TRBV5-1	.	TRBJ2-7	TRBD1	TGCGCCAGCAGGGATGGGACAGGGGTTTCCTACGAGCAGTACTTC	CASRDGTGVSYEQYF
TRBV19	.	TRBJ2-1	.	TGTGCCAGTAGTATGGAACCGTACAATGAGCAGTTCTTC	CASSMEPYNEQFF
TRBV3-1	many	TRBJ1-6	.	TGTGCCAGCAGCCAAGATCAAGGGCGAAATTCACCCCTCCACTTT	CASSQDQGRNSPLHF
TRBV9	few	TRBJ2-7	.	TGTGCCAGCAGCGTAGCCCAGGGGACCTACGAGCAGTACTTC	CASSVAQGTYEQYF
TRBV9	.	TRBJ2-2	TRBD2	TGTGCCAGCAGCTCCCCGACTAGCGAGAACACCGGGGAGCTGTTTTTT	CASSSPTSENTGELFF
TRBV5-6	.	TRBJ2-3	.	TGTGCCAGCAGCTTAAACAGGGTCCGGGATACGCAGTATTTT	CASSLNRVRDTQYF
TRBV4-3	few	TRBJ2-3	.	TGCGCCAGCAGCCAAGCAACAGCGGGCGGGGCAGATACGCAGTATTTT	CASSQATAGGADTQYF
TRBV7-9	once	TRBJ2-1	.	TGTACCAGCAGCTTTCGGGCCTCCTCCTACAATGAGCAGTTCTTC	CTSSFRASSYNEQFF
TRBV5-4	few	TRBJ1-3	.	TGTGCCAGCAGCTTGGCCCTCCCGGGGTTGGCAGGAAACACCATATATTTT	CASSLALPGLAGNTIYF
TRBV3-1	.	TRBJ2-3	.	TGTGCCACAGGCCAGGGGGGAGCGGCTACGCAGTATTTT	CATGQGGAATQYF
TRBV7-2	.	TRBJ2-5	TRBD1	TGTGCCAGCAGCTCGACCCGGGACAGGGGATGGACCCAGTACTTC	CASSSTRDRGWTQYF
TRBV20-1	.	TRBJ2-5	TRBD1	TGCAGTGCTAGTGCCCCTTTAGGGACAGGGCAAGAGACCCAGTACTTC	CSASAPLGTGQETQYF
TRBV7-8	few	TRBJ2-6	.	TGTGCCAGCAGCTTACAAACTTCTCTCTCTGGGGCCAACGTCCTGACTTTC	CASSLQTSLSGANVLTF
TRBV11-3	few	TRBJ2-7	TRBD1	TGTGCCAGCAGCTCCGGGACAGGGAAAGCTTACGAGCAGTACTTC	CASSSGTGKAYEQYF
TRBV27	.	TRBJ1-5	TRBD1	TGTGCCAGCAGTTCCGCCGGGACAGGAGGCCGTCGCAATCAGCCCCAGCATTTT	CASSSAGTGGRRNQPQHF
TRBV21-1	.	TRBJ1-5	.	TGTGCCACCATGGTGGTGGGTCACGGAGGGGATTATCAGCCCCAGCATTTT	CATMVVGHGGDYQPQHF
TRBV5-1	.	TRBJ2-1	.	TGCGCCAGCAGCTTGGGGCTAGCGTTCCGACGCAGCTCCTACAATGAGCAGTTCTTC	CASSLGLAFRRSSYNEQFF
TRBV7-9	.	TRBJ2-3	.	TGTGCCAGCAGCTCGTGGGATAGCGGCCGAACAGATACGCAGTATTTT	CASSSWDSGRTDTQYF
TRBV5-1	.	TRBJ1-1	.	TGCGCCAGCAGCTACAGGGTTGGTACTGAAGCTTTCTTT	CASSYRVGTEAFF
TRBV7-2	few	TRBJ2-4	TRBD1	TGTGCCAGCAGCCCAGGACAGGGGGTAGCCAAAAACATTCAGTACTTC	CASSPGQGVAKNIQYF
TRBV10-2	.	TRBJ2-3	TRBD1	TGCGCCAGCAGTCGGGACAGGGACGCAGATACGCAGTATTTT	CASSRDRDADTQYF
TRBV2	few	TRBJ2-7	.	TGTGCCTCGTCCGTTTGGGACGAGCAGTACTTC	CASSVWDEQYF
TRBV2	.	TRBJ2-3	.	TGTGCCTCCTTCGCAAGGGGAGATACGCAGTATTTT	CASFARGDTQYF
TRBV7-9	.	TRBJ2-2	.	TGTGCCAGCAGCTTATTTCAGGCGAACACCGGGGAGCTGTTTTTT	CASSLFQANTGELFF
TRBV7-9	.	TRBJ2-1	TRBD1	TGTGCCAGCAGCCAACAGGGGAAGGAGCAGTTCTTC	CASSQQGKEQFF
TRBV7-2	.	TRBJ2-7	.	TGTGCCAGCAGCTTCGATTTTACTAGTTTCTACGAGCAGTACTTC	CASSFDFTSFYEQYF
TRBV10-2	.	TRBJ2-7	TRBD2	TGCGCCAGCAGGAACTCCGGGGATCCGGGACTAGGCGAGCAGTACTTC	CASRNSGDPGLGEQYF
TRBV5-1	few	TRBJ2-3	.	TGCGCCAGCAGCTTGGTTTCAACCGGGAACCCTAGCACAGATACGCAGTATTTT	CASSLVSTGNPSTDTQYF
TRBV7-9	.	TRBJ2-2	.	TGTGCCAGCAGCTTACTGCTAAACAGGGCCGGGGAGCTGTTTTTT	CASSLLLNRAGELFF
TRBV29-1	few	TRBJ2-3	.	TGCAGCGGGGGGAACCCGGCGGGCACAGATACGCAGTATTTT	CSGGNPAGTDTQYF
TRBV29-1	few	TRBJ2-7	TRBD1	TGCAGCGTACAAAAAGGGACAGGGGGCTACGAGCAGTACTTC	CSVQKGTGGYEQYF
TRBV7-9	.	TRBJ2-3	.	TGTGCCAGCAGCTACTCCCAGGGAGATACGCAGTATTTT	CASSYSQGDTQYF
TRBV12-3/TRBV12-4	few	TRBJ1-1	.	TGTGCCAGCAGTTTTAGCACCTACACTGAAGCTTTCTTT	CASSFSTYTEAFF